The 6 T cell receptor beta chains reported below all come from one sample, sequenced in a study of blood T cell repertoires in COVID-19. The repertoire was sequenced with immunoSEQ multiplex PCR; TCRdb's copy has only in-frame clones and lacks some. Found here are about 270,000 clones, roughly nine tenths of them singletons; the top ten hold 3%. Sequenced: PBMCs or T cells enriched from blood (not recorded which). All receptors come from a woman between 50 and 59 years old who had recovered from COVID-19.

This chain links TRBV29-1 with TRBJ2-1, with 7 bases matching TRBD2. The CDR3 sequence is 15 residues long. J was trimmed by 4 bases and V by 1 base; bases with no gene match: 7. Germline V gene sequence: CDR1 SQVTM, CDR2 ANQGSEA. The DNA of the CDR3 is TGCAGCGTTGAAGGCGTGGGCGGGAGTTACAATGAGCAGTTCTTC. This translates into CSVEGVGGSYNEQFF.

This rearrangement joins TRBV30 to TRBJ2-7, with 12 bases fitting TRBD1. From germline, CDR1 is GTSNPN and CDR2 SVGIG (reference sequence). The CDR3 is 14 residues long. The ends lost 3 bases at V and 5 bases at J; junction bases unmatched: 5. This CDR3 is CAWSRGQGADEQYF. The CDR3 DNA reads TGTGCCTGGAGCCGGGGACAGGGGGCTGACGAGCAGTACTTC.

This CDR3 reads CASSPFGQGAGGELFF. The CDR3 DNA reads TGTGCCAGCTCACCATTCGGACAGGGGGCTGGCGGGGAGCTGTTTTTT. The chain combines TRBV18 with TRBJ2-2; 11 bases match TRBD1. The germline V gene has CDR1 KGHSH and CDR2 LQKENI. CDR3 length: 16 amino acids. J was trimmed by 7 bases and V by 2 bases; bases with no gene match: 6.

This clone has just a few counts. The chain uses TRBV7-9 and TRBJ2-1, with D perhaps matching TRBD2 (7 bases). Germline CDR1 reads SEHNR; CDR2 reads FQNEAQ (reference sequence). Between the trimmed V and J ends, which lost 7 bases and 0 bases, there was a span of 25 bases. The CDR3 loop spans 19 amino acids. CDR3 DNA sequence: TGTGCCAGCACCTACGGGGGGCGACAGGCCGCGGGCTCCTACAATGAGCAGTTCTTC. This encodes CASTYGGRQAAGSYNEQFF.

V and J are TRBV29-1 and TRBJ2-3; maybe TRBD2 (6 bases). Germline V gives CDR1 SQVTM, CDR2 ANQGSEA. The CDR3 is 14 amino acids. Trimming removed 8 bases from V and 4 bases from J, with 19 bases in between. CDR3 nucleotide sequence: TGCAGCATAGTGGGCCAAAGACTAGCAGATACGCAGTATTTT. Protein: CSIVGQRLADTQYF.

This clone was seen only once. The rearrangement uses TRBV4-1 and TRBJ1-1; TRBD1 agrees at 8 bases. The CDR3 contains 16 residues. The J segment lost 5 bases and the V segment lost 0 bases, leaving 8 bases of the junction unmatched. Germline V lookup: CDR1 MGHRA, CDR2 YSYEKL. CDR3: CASSQDWAGGATEAFF. The CDR3 bases are TGCGCCAGCAGCCAAGATTGGGCAGGGGGCGCGACTGAAGCTTTCTTT.